A single sample gave rise to the 28 T cell receptor beta chains below, sequenced in a study of cytomegalovirus exposure and HLA in healthy donors. Assay: immunoSEQ multiplex PCR; the TCRdb copy retains only in-frame clones and omits some. In the table there are about 250,000 clones, roughly 90% of which are singletons. Source material: PBMCs. The receptors were gathered from a man younger than 35 in good health and CMV-seropositive.

This clone was seen just once. The sample carries other DNA sequences with the same CDR3. The chain recombines TRBV6-5 with TRBJ2-7; 11 bases line up with TRBD1. The CDR3 runs to 14 residues. The V segment lost 5 bases and the J segment 4 bases; nucleotides outside the gene matches: 4. The V gene's germline CDR1 is MNHEY and CDR2 SVGAGI. In DNA, the CDR3 is TGTGCCAGCAGTCCCGGACAGGGGGCATACGAGCAGTACTTC. Translating it yields CASSPGQGAYEQYF.

This clone was seen a single time. The chain's CDR3 is CASSQDRLLYTF. The CDR3 nucleotides read TGTGCCAGCAGCCAAGATCGGCTCCTCTACACCTTC. V gene TRBV14 combines with J gene TRBJ1-2; D gene uncertain. The V gene lost 0 bases and the J gene lost 10 bases, with 9 bases spanning the gap. Germline V CDR1 and CDR2: SGHDN, FVKESK. CDR3 size: 12 residues.

The J gene is TRBJ1-1, the V gene TRBV27; D uncertain. The CDR3 totals 13 residues. Trimming left V 2 bases short and J 4 bases short, with 8 bases between. Germline values: CDR1 MNHEY, CDR2 SMNVEV (reference sequence). The CDR3 loop reads CASSLAGSTEAFF. CDR3 DNA: TGTGCCAGCAGTTTAGCAGGAAGCACTGAAGCTTTCTTT.

V is TRBV28 and J is TRBJ1-2, with D unclear. The CDR3 totals 15 residues. The ends were cut back, 2 bases at V and 0 bases at J, with 10 bases in the middle. CDR1 is MDHEN and CDR2 is SYDVKM in the germline V gene. In nucleotides, the CDR3 is TGTGCCAGCAGTTTAGGAGGCACCGCTAACTATGGCTACACCTTC. This sequence encodes CASSLGGTANYGYTF.

The rearrangement links TRBV6-1 to TRBJ1-1; possibly TRBD1 for D (6 bases). This CDR3 comprises 11 residues. CDR1 is MNHNS, CDR2 SASEGT, per germline. Trimming removed 7 bases at V and 7 bases at J, with 10 bases between. The CDR3 region is CASKWTVEAFF. CDR3 DNA sequence: TGTGCCAGCAAATGGACAGTTGAAGCTTTCTTT.

This chain joins TRBV5-1 and TRBJ2-3, with D possibly TRBD1 on 5 matching bases. The length of the CDR3 is 12 residues. Germline loops: CDR1 SGHRS, CDR2 YFSETQ. The V end was cut by 7 bases, the J end by 9 bases, with 15 bases between. The CDR3 DNA follows: TGCGCCAGCGGGAATCAAGGGGCGACGCAGTATTTT. It codes for CASGNQGATQYF. The variable domain in full, with the rest retrieved from reference TRBV5-1 and TRBJ2-3, is KAGVTQTPRYLIKTRGQQVTLSCSPISGHRSVSWYQQTPGQGLQFLFEYFSETQRNKGNFPGRFSGRQFSNSRSEMNVSTLELGDSALYLCASGNQGATQYFGPGTRLTVL.

The genes are TRBV18 and TRBJ2-3, with unresolved D. CDR1 and CDR2 (germline): KGHSH, LQKENI. Trimming pared 6 bases from V and 5 bases from J, leaving 15 bases between. The length of the CDR3 is 14 residues. The CDR3 here is CASSSYVQIDTQYF. As DNA, the CDR3 is TGTGCCAGCTCCTCCTACGTACAAATAGATACGCAGTATTTT.

This clone has a single count. The V gene is TRBV28, the J gene TRBJ2-3; tentatively, D is TRBD2 (7 bases). Germline loops: CDR1 MDHEN, CDR2 SYDVKM. V was pared by 2 bases and J by 5 bases, with 14 bases between. CDR3 length: 15 amino acids. The DNA for the CDR3 is TGTGCCAGCAGTTTAGCCGGAGGGGGGGAAGATACGCAGTATTTT. Its protein product is CASSLAGGGEDTQYF.

The chain carries TRBV5-1 and TRBJ2-7; a possible D gene is TRBD1 (6 bases). This CDR3 comprises 14 residues. The germline gives CDR1 SGHRS, CDR2 YFSETQ. Trimming left V 2 bases short and J 4 bases short, with 13 bases between. The CDR3 nucleotides are TGCGCCAGCAGCTTCGGGACAACCCCGTACGAGCAGTACTTC. This encodes CASSFGTTPYEQYF.

The chain links TRBV29-1 to TRBJ1-3; 7 bases are shared with TRBD1. The ends lost 6 bases at V and 0 bases at J; junction bases unmatched: 5. Germline CDR1 is SQVTM and CDR2 is ANQGSEA. The CDR3 is 14 amino acids. The CDR3 sequence is CSVVDRVSGNTIYF. The CDR3 DNA sequence: TGCAGCGTCGTCGACAGGGTCTCTGGAAACACCATATATTTT.

The CDR3 DNA sequence: TGCGCCATCGGAGGGCAGTCCTACGAGCAGTACTTC. This gives the protein CAIGGQSYEQYF. The V call is TRBV10-1, the J call TRBJ2-7; a possible D gene is TRBD2 (6 bases). This CDR3 is 12 amino acids long. Germline V CDR1 and CDR2: WNHNN, SYGVQD (reference sequence). Trimming cost V 10 bases and J 1 base, with 11 bases left between them.

The chain is built from TRBV4-3 and TRBJ2-7; TRBD1 might be the D (6 bases). From germline, CDR1 is LGHNA and CDR2 YSLEER. This CDR3 has 16 residues. V lost 0 bases and J 0 bases, leaving 12 bases between the germline ends. The CDR3 DNA is TGCGCCAGCAGCCAAGACTTAGACAGGTTCTCCTACGAGCAGTACTTC. Protein product: CASSQDLDRFSYEQYF.

The chain links TRBV5-4 to TRBJ1-1, with 9 bases fitting TRBD1. Trimming took 6 bases from V and 3 from J; bases not matched to a gene: 6. CDR1 is SGHNT and CDR2 is YYREEE in the germline V gene (reference sequence). The CDR3 contains 14 residues. Here the CDR3 reads CASNVDRGDTEAFF. As DNA, the CDR3 is TGTGCCAGCAACGTTGACAGGGGGGACACTGAAGCTTTCTTT.

CDR3 nucleotide sequence: TGCGCCAGCAGCTGGACAAAGAACACTGAAGCTTTCTTT. Its protein product is CASSWTKNTEAFF. The V call is TRBV5-1, the J call TRBJ1-1, with D possibly being TRBD1 (5 bases). The CDR3 contains 13 residues. Germline loops: CDR1 SGHRS, CDR2 YFSETQ. V gave up 3 bases and J gave up 1 base, with 7 bases separating them.

This clone was recorded a few times. This chain links TRBV19 with TRBJ2-7; tentatively, D is TRBD2 (6 bases). Trimming cost V 6 bases and J 7 bases, with 16 bases left between them. The CDR3 has 13 amino acids. Germline V gives CDR1 LNHDA, CDR2 SQIVND (reference sequence). CDR3 sequence reads: CASRSPPGEEQYF. Written as DNA, the CDR3 is TGTGCCAGTAGATCCCCTCCGGGGGAGGAGCAGTACTTC.

This chain connects TRBV30 to TRBJ1-2; D remains unclear. This CDR3 comprises 15 residues. Trimming removed 0 bases from V and 0 bases from J, with 11 bases in between. Germline V gene sequence: CDR1 GTSNPN, CDR2 SVGIG (reference sequence). CDR3 in amino acids: CAWSVMAVANYGYTF. Written as DNA, the CDR3 is TGTGCCTGGAGTGTAATGGCAGTAGCTAACTATGGCTACACCTTC.

The V and J genes are TRBV19 and TRBJ2-4; TRBD1 matches 7 bases. J was trimmed by 8 bases and V by 5 bases; bases with no gene match: 15. The CDR3 has 16 residues. The germline CDR1 and CDR2 sequences are LNHDA and SQIVND (reference sequence). The CDR3 here is CASSANPDRARDIQYF. In DNA form, the CDR3 reads TGTGCCAGTAGTGCTAACCCCGACAGGGCGAGGGACATTCAGTACTTC.

This clone was seen only once. This chain joins TRBV7-2 and TRBJ2-1, with 15 bases identical to TRBD2. The germline V gene encodes CDR1 SGHTA and CDR2 FQGNSA. V was clipped by 6 bases and J by 8 bases; unmatched bases: 14. The CDR3 runs 18 residues. The CDR3 DNA reads as TGTGCCAGCAGACTTGTGCGGACTAGCGGGAGGGGTTTGGATGAGCAGTTCTTC. This translates into CASRLVRTSGRGLDEQFF.

The rearrangement uses TRBV19 and TRBJ2-1; TRBD2 matches 7 bases. The V segment lost 3 bases and the J segment 1 base; nucleotides outside the gene matches: 3. CDR1 and CDR2 (germline): LNHDA, SQIVND (reference sequence). The CDR3 runs to 15 residues. The CDR3 sequence is CASSIWGGSYNEQFF. The CDR3 bases are TGTGCCAGTAGTATTTGGGGAGGGTCCTACAATGAGCAGTTCTTC.

The rearrangement links TRBV2 to TRBJ1-2; TRBD1 matches 7 bases. Germline CDR1 SNHLY, CDR2 FYNNEI. V dropped 7 bases and J dropped 7; count of bases not matched to a gene: 9. This CDR3 region has 13 residues. CDR3 sequence reads: CASTTDREGGYTF. CDR3 DNA: TGTGCCAGCACCACCGACAGGGAAGGTGGCTACACCTTC.

The J gene is TRBJ2-3, the V gene TRBV27, with 9 positions matching TRBD2. J gave up 4 bases and V 3 bases, and 5 bases lay outside the gene matches. Germline V gives CDR1 MNHEY, CDR2 SMNVEV (reference sequence). The CDR3 runs to 15 residues. The DNA for the CDR3 is TGTGCCAGCAGTTTTTGGCTAGCGGGACCAGATACGCAGTATTTT. It codes for CASSFWLAGPDTQYF.

The chain has TRBV5-6 and TRBJ2-5; the D is unclear. Germline CDR1 reads SGHDT; CDR2 reads YYEEEE. Trimming left V 3 bases short and J 5 bases short, with 8 bases between. This CDR3 contains 12 residues. The CDR3 coding sequence is TGTGCCAGCAGCTCGTCGTGGGAGACCCAGTACTTC. It translates to CASSSSWETQYF.

Worth noting for this clone: Other DNA sequences in the same sample also yield this CDR3. This chain connects TRBV6-5 to TRBJ1-1; D remains unclear. The CDR3 totals 14 residues. The germline V gene encodes CDR1 MNHEY and CDR2 SVGAGI. V was shortened by 0 bases and J by 2 bases, with 7 bases between the two germline ends. CDR3 in amino acids: CASSYSGRNTEAFF. The DNA for the CDR3 is TGTGCCAGCAGTTACTCGGGCAGAAACACTGAAGCTTTCTTT.

This chain uses TRBV7-2 with TRBJ1-2; a weak D match, TRBD1 (5 bases). V was pared by 5 bases and J by 3 bases, with 10 bases between. This CDR3 comprises 13 residues. From germline, CDR1 is SGHTA and CDR2 FQGNSA. DNA for the CDR3: TGTGCCAGCAGCCCTATCAGGGACTATGGCTACACCTTC. This encodes CASSPIRDYGYTF.

The chain combines TRBV11-3 with TRBJ1-1, with D possibly matching TRBD1 (5 bases). Germline CDR1 is SGHNT and CDR2 is YENEEA. This CDR3 contains 15 residues. V lost 0 bases to trimming and J lost 2 bases, with 10 bases between them. This CDR3 is CASSLEGRVNTEAFF. The CDR3 DNA sequence: TGTGCCAGCAGCTTAGAGGGACGGGTCAACACTGAAGCTTTCTTT.

This chain uses TRBV2 with TRBJ2-5; 10 bases are a match to TRBD1. The CDR3 runs to 15 residues. The germline gives CDR1 SNHLY, CDR2 FYNNEI. The J segment lost 2 bases and the V segment lost 7 bases, leaving 7 bases of the junction unmatched. The DNA for the CDR3 is TGTGCCAGCATCTCGACAGGGGGCTGGCAAGAGACCCAGTACTTC. It encodes CASISTGGWQETQYF.

The V gene is TRBV30, the J gene TRBJ1-2; D unclear. Germline V lookup: CDR1 GTSNPN, CDR2 SVGIG (reference sequence). CDR3 size: 17 residues. Between the trimmed V and J ends, which lost 1 base and 2 bases, there was a span of 20 bases. The CDR3 DNA is TGTGCCTGGAGTGGTCCCGTCGGGCCTTCGGAGAACTATGGCTACACCTTC. As protein: CAWSGPVGPSENYGYTF. Supplemented by reference TRBV30 and TRBJ1-2, the full variable domain reads SQTIHQWPATLVQPVGSPLSLECTVEGTSNPNLYWYRQAAGRGLQLLFYSVGIGQISSEVPQNLSASRPQDRQFILSSKKLLLSDSGFYLCAWSGPVGPSENYGYTFGSGTRLTVV.

The chain employs TRBV28 and TRBJ2-1; D is uncertain. The V gene's germline CDR1 is MDHEN and CDR2 SYDVKM. This CDR3 spans 12 amino acids. V dropped 2 bases and J dropped 10 bases, with 9 bases sitting between them. CDR3 sequence: CASSLNSREQFF. The CDR3 region has the DNA TGTGCCAGCAGTTTAAATTCGCGCGAGCAGTTCTTC.